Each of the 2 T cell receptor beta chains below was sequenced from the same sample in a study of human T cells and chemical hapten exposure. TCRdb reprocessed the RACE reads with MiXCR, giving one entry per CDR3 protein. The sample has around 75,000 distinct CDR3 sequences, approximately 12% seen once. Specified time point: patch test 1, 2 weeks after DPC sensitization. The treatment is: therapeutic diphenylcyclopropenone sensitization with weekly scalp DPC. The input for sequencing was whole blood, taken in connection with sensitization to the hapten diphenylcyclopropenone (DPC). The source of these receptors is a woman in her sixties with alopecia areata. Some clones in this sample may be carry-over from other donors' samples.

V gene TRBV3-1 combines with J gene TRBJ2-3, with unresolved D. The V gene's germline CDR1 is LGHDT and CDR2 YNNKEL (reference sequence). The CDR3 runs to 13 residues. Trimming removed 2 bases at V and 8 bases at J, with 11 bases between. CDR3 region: CASSQLDLGTQYF. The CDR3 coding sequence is TGTGCCAGCAGCCAACTCGATTTAGGTACGCAGTATTTT.

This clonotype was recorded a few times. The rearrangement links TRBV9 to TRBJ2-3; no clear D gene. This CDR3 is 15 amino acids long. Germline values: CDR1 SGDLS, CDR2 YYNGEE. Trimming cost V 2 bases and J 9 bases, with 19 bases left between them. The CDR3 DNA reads TGTGCCAGCAGCGTTCCCCCCGACGGCGAGAGCACGCAGTATTTT. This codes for CASSVPPDGESTQYF.